This section outlines one T cell receptor (beta chain) sequence together with its context. Methods used by the authors: Cell counts per sample came from amplifying reference gene primers. The table came from immunoSEQ multiplex PCR; TCRdb's copy has only in-frame clones and leaves some out. V, J and clone size derive from that table, while D and trimming were established from the DNA sequence. The sample has fewer than 45,000 clones, 91% seen once. The data were taken from a study of blood T cell repertoires in COVID-19. Study at large: From the United States, Italy and Spain came samples of acute and convalescent COVID-19. Sample material is recorded as cDNA or gDNA derived from T cells, B-cell-depleted T cells, or PBMCs.

Trimming shortened V by 1 base and J by 3 bases, and 13 bases separated the two germline ends. The germline gives CDR1 SGHNT, CDR2 YENEEA. This CDR3 has 15 residues. The chain uses TRBV11-3 and TRBJ2-7, with D possibly being TRBD1 (6 bases). The sequence came from a woman aged 25 to 45 in a cohort sampled during active COVID-19. Material for sequencing was peripheral blood. CDR3 in DNA: TGTGCCAGCAGCTTAGGAGGGGGACGGGGCTACGAGCAGTACTTC. Translation gives CASSLGGGRGYEQYF. Together with reference TRBV11-3 and TRBJ2-7, the CDR3 gives the full variable domain: EAGVVQSPRYKIIEKKQPVAFWCNPISGHNTLYWYLQNLGQGPELLIRYENEEAVDDSQLPKDRFSAERLKGVDSTLKIQPAELGDSAVYLCASSLGGGRGYEQYFGPGTRLTVT.